Below, 3 T cell receptor beta chains from the same sample are listed, as sequenced in a study of regulatory T cells in long-lasting Graves disease. Time point noted: newly diagnosed GD, antithyroid drugs for less than 3 months. RNA extracted from PBMCs served as the sequencing template. Arm-PCR with iRepertoire HTBI primers amplified the CDR3 regions for these TCR beta libraries. Each CDR3 protein gets one entry after TCRdb re-called the multiplex PCR reads with MiXCR. The table records approximately 350,000 distinct CDR3 sequences, 16% of them present only once. Separately, the same data were catalogued under a study of T cells in Graves' hyperthyroidism and ophthalmopathy.

Specimen: peripheral blood mononuclear cells (PBMCs), collected at new diagnosis, from a patient treated with antithyroid drugs. Receptor source: a man in his forties with Graves disease.

This clonotype was found a few times. The gene calls are TRBV9 and TRBJ1-4, with D maybe TRBD1 (5 bases). Germline CDR1 reads SGDLS; CDR2 reads YYNGEE. The V and J ends lost 4 bases and 17 bases respectively, with 15 bases between them. The CDR3 is made up of 11 amino acids. The CDR3 loop reads CASSPRDGLFF. Here the CDR3 DNA reads TGTGCCAGCAGCCCCCGGGACGGACTTTTTTTT. The variable domain in full, completed from reference TRBV9 and TRBJ1-4, reads DSGVTQTPKHLITATGQRVTLRCSPRSGDLSVYWYQQSLDQGLQFLIQYYNGEERAKGNILERFSAQQFPDLHSELNLSSLELGDSALYFCASSPRDGLFFGSGTQLSVL.

This clonotype was detected ten times or more. V usage is TRBV7-2 and J usage is TRBJ2-7, with 14 bases fitting TRBD2. Trimming cost V 4 bases and J 5 bases; bases outside gene matches: 7. Per germline, CDR1 SGHTA and CDR2 FQGNSA. CDR3 length: 16 residues. The CDR3 sequence is CASSSRLAGGPNEQYF. The CDR3 bases are TGTGCCAGCAGCTCTAGACTAGCGGGGGGGCCTAACGAGCAGTACTTC.

In its sample, this clonotype was seen a few times. The V call is TRBV6-2 or TRBV6-3, the J call TRBJ2-7, with 13 positions matching TRBD2. CDR3 length equals 16 residues. Germline V gene data show CDR1 as MNHEY and CDR2 as SVGEGT. Trimming cost V 2 bases and J 2 bases; bases outside gene matches: 3. For the CDR3, the DNA is TGTGCCAGCAGTTACCCTACTAGCGGGGGGGCCTACGAGCAGTACTTC. Amino acids: CASSYPTSGGAYEQYF.